These 7 T cell receptor beta chains were sequenced from one sample in a study of blood T cells in healthy people across ages. Primers used in a second PCR of about 6 to 11 cycles were a sample-barcoded 5' primer and a J-beta primer mix. MiXCR, run by TCRdb on the 5' RACE reads, gives a single entry per CDR3 protein. The sample yields some 700,000 distinct CDR3 sequences, 20% to 25% seen once. Sequenced: blood. These receptors came from a man between 65 and 79 years old in good health.

The chain combines TRBV20-1 with TRBJ2-3; D ambiguous. This CDR3 is 13 amino acids long. The ends were cut back, 6 bases at V and 2 bases at J, with 12 bases in the middle. The V gene's germline CDR1 is DFQATT and CDR2 SNEGSKA (reference sequence). CDR3 in DNA: TGCAGTGCGAGCGATACCTACACAGATACGCAGTATTTT. It translates to CSASDTYTDTQYF.

This clonotype was recorded a few times. The chain is built from TRBV6-1 and TRBJ1-1, with TRBD1 identical over 9 bases. The germline CDR1 and CDR2 sequences are MNHNS and SASEGT. The CDR3 contains 16 residues. With V trimmed by 7 bases and J by 4 bases, 13 bases remained unmatched. CDR3 loop: CASNKAAGTGTTEAFF. The CDR3 coding sequence is TGTGCCAGCAATAAAGCAGCCGGGACAGGGACCACTGAAGCTTTCTTT.

This clonotype was detected only a few times. The chain uses TRBV29-1 and TRBJ1-4; D is possibly TRBD1 (6 bases). V gave up 4 bases and J gave up 8 bases, with 14 bases separating them. Per germline, CDR1 SQVTM and CDR2 ANQGSEA. The CDR3 has 13 amino acids. The CDR3 loop is CSVVRGLGEKLFF. The CDR3 nucleotides read TGCAGCGTTGTCAGGGGCCTAGGGGAAAAACTGTTTTTT.

This clonotype was seen only a few times. CDR3 DNA: TGTGCCAGCAACCCTCCACTAGCGGGGGTGGTTAATGAGCAGTTCTTC. It translates to CASNPPLAGVVNEQFF. This sequence joins TRBV7-2 and TRBJ2-5, with TRBD2 matching over 11 bases. The end of the DNA is better explained by TRBJ2-1, so the J call may be wrong. Germline V gives CDR1 SGHTA, CDR2 FQGNSA. This CDR3 contains 16 residues.

V and J are TRBV12-3 or TRBV12-4 and TRBJ1-5; D is unresolved. CDR3 length: 14 amino acids. Trimming stripped 6 bases from V and 1 base from J, with 10 bases between. CDR3 region: CASRGSVSNQPQHF. Here the CDR3 DNA reads TGTGCCAGCAGGGGAAGTGTAAGCAATCAGCCCCAGCATTTT.

CDR3 sequence: CASSSGTGRNTEAFF. CDR3 DNA: TGCGCCAGCAGCTCCGGGACAGGGAGGAATACTGAAGCTTTCTTT. V gene TRBV5-1 combines with J gene TRBJ1-1; 9 bases match TRBD1. The CDR3 runs 15 residues. Unmatched junction bases numbered 8, after V lost 3 bases and J lost 5 bases. Germline loops: CDR1 SGHRS, CDR2 YFSETQ.

The genes are TRBV20-1 and TRBJ2-3; the match to TRBD2 covers 8 bases. CDR1 and CDR2 (germline): DFQATT, SNEGSKA (reference sequence). The CDR3 is 14 residues long. Trimming at V came to 4 bases and at J to 14 bases, leaving 17 bases not matched to a gene. CDR3 DNA: TGCAGTGCTACCCCGGGACTAGTTGCTGTTCAGGGGTATTTT. Translating gives CSATPGLVAVQGYF.